The rows below give T cell receptor beta chains drawn from one sample of a study of Tregs in tolerant kidney transplant recipients. Generated by immunoSEQ multiplex PCR, the TCRdb table keeps only in-frame clones and is missing some. The sample contains around 78,000 clones, more than 85% of which appear only once. This material consisted of Tregs from blood, taken before the transplant. These receptor sequences come from a human donor who received a combined kidney and bone marrow transplant. CDR3s include the opening cysteine and the closing phenylalanine or tryptophan. A D gene is named only where the DNA matches it firmly. Only some rows state a clone size, as once, few, many or a class for expanded clones.

length	size	V	J	D	CDR3	DNA
13	NA	TRBV6-1	TRBJ2-7	NA	CASSEQSSYEQYF	TGTGCCAGCAGTGAACAGAGCTCCTACGAGCAGTACTTC
13	NA	TRBV6-5	TRBJ2-3	NA	CASEDWSTDTQYF	TGTGCCAGCGAGGATTGGTCCACAGATACGCAGTATTTT
17	once	TRBV5-4	TRBJ2-2	TRBD2	CASSRPRLAGGSGELFF	TGTGCCAGCAGCCGACCTCGACTAGCGGGAGGGTCCGGGGAGCTGTTTTTT
15	few	TRBV6-1	TRBJ1-3	NA	CASRRRGGSGNTIYF	TGTGCCAGCAGGAGGAGGGGTGGCAGCGGAAACACCATATATTTT
15	NA	TRBV27	TRBJ1-4	TRBD1	CARGTDFQNFGKLFF	TGTGCCAGAGGGACAGATTTTCAGAATTTTGGGAAACTGTTTTTT
15	NA	TRBV6-6	TRBJ1-5	TRBD1	CASSYGQGGGQPQHF	TGTGCCAGCAGTTACGGACAGGGCGGCGGCCAGCCCCAGCATTTT
16	NA	TRBV25-1	TRBJ2-2	NA	CASSESRGLNTGELFF	TGTGCCAGCAGTGAAAGCCGGGGGCTTAACACCGGGGAGCTGTTTTTT
17	NA	TRBV2	TRBJ1-3	NA	CASSGGQAATSGNTIYF	TGTGCCAGCAGTGGGGGCCAGGCGGCTACCTCTGGAAACACCATATATTTT
12	few	TRBV28	TRBJ1-1	NA	CASSLQNTEAFF	TGTGCCAGCAGTTTACAGAACACTGAAGCTTTCTTT
15	NA	TRBV6-9	TRBJ1-5	NA	CASSKVTEDDQPQHF	TGTGCCAGCAGTAAAGTGACAGAGGATGATCAGCCCCAGCATTTT
16	NA	TRBV4-3	TRBJ2-3	NA	CASSQSFGSSTDTQYF	TGCGCCAGCAGCCAATCGTTTGGGTCTAGCACAGATACGCAGTATTTT
14	NA	TRBV4-1	TRBJ2-7	TRBD2	CASSLSGNSYEQYF	TGCGCCAGCAGCCTTAGCGGGAACTCCTACGAGCAGTACTTC
14	NA	TRBV5-1	TRBJ2-3	NA	CASSLGASTDTQYF	TGCGCCAGCAGCTTGGGGGCTAGCACAGATACGCAGTATTTT
14	NA	TRBV6-5	TRBJ1-2	NA	CASSEGPVDYGYTF	TGTGCCAGCAGTGAAGGCCCCGTGGACTATGGCTACACCTTC
15	NA	TRBV18	TRBJ1-1	TRBD1	CASSPRGQGGTEAFF	TGTGCCAGCTCACCACGGGGACAGGGTGGCACTGAAGCTTTCTTT
14	NA	TRBV7-2	TRBJ2-7	NA	CASSTNPQGTEQYF	TGTGCCAGCAGCACAAACCCACAGGGAACCGAGCAGTACTTC
15	NA	TRBV5-6	TRBJ2-2	NA	CASSFGGTNTGELFF	TGTGCCAGCAGCTTCGGAGGGACGAACACCGGGGAGCTGTTTTTT
14	NA	TRBV10-3	TRBJ2-7	NA	CAISGAGNSYEQYF	TGTGCCATCAGTGGAGCCGGCAATTCCTACGAGCAGTACTTC
20	NA	TRBV29-1	TRBJ2-1	TRBD2	CSVENSLKGGGRFLYNEQFF	TGCAGCGTTGAAAACTCTTTAAAAGGCGGCGGGAGGTTCCTCTACAATGAGCAGTTCTTC
13	NA	TRBV7-7	TRBJ2-5	TRBD2	CASSGGGRETQYF	TGTGCTAGCAGCGGGGGGGGCCGAGAGACCCAGTACTTC
15	NA	TRBV18	TRBJ2-4	NA	CASSLRGTLRDIQYF	TGTGCCAGCTCACTACGGGGGACATTGAGGGACATTCAGTACTTC
15	NA	TRBV9	TRBJ2-5	NA	CASSVGVGVHETQYF	TGTGCCAGCAGCGTAGGTGTAGGGGTTCACGAGACCCAGTACTTC
13	NA	TRBV30	TRBJ2-7	NA	CAWSVFEGSEQYF	TGTGCCTGGAGTGTTTTCGAGGGAAGCGAGCAGTACTTC
15	few	TRBV19	TRBJ1-4	NA	CASSIMSGYEEKLFF	TGTGCCAGTAGTATTATGTCAGGGTACGAAGAAAAACTGTTTTTT
18	NA	TRBV5-1	TRBJ2-3	NA	CASSLDLRTVPSTDTQYF	TGCGCCAGCAGCTTGGACCTCCGGACAGTCCCAAGCACAGATACGCAGTATTTT
15	NA	TRBV27	TRBJ2-1	TRBD2	CASTEMGLARNEQFF	TGTGCCAGCACGGAAATGGGACTAGCGCGCAATGAGCAGTTCTTC
15	NA	TRBV5-1	TRBJ2-1	TRBD2	CASSLGSGGYNEQFF	TGCGCCAGCAGCTTGGGTAGCGGGGGCTACAATGAGCAGTTCTTC
12	few	TRBV2	TRBJ1-2	NA	CASIAGRVGYTF	TGTGCCAGCATAGCGGGTCGGGTCGGCTACACCTTC
12	NA	TRBV18	TRBJ2-6	NA	CAGAGAENVLTF	TGTGCCGGAGCCGGGGCCGAAAACGTCCTGACTTTC
16	NA	TRBV4-2	TRBJ2-7	TRBD1	CASSPTTRDRDNEQYF	TGTGCCAGCAGCCCCACCACGCGGGACAGGGATAACGAGCAGTACTTC
16	NA	TRBV7-9	TRBJ1-2	NA	CASSASRNWESYGYTF	TGTGCCAGCAGCGCGAGTAGGAATTGGGAGTCCTATGGCTACACCTTC
15	NA	TRBV5-4	TRBJ1-4	TRBD1	CASSLGQGAGEKLFF	TGTGCCAGCAGCTTGGGACAGGGGGCGGGTGAAAAACTGTTTTTT
15	NA	TRBV19	TRBJ2-5	TRBD2	CASSIGAGREETQYF	TGTGCCAGTAGTATAGGGGCCGGGAGGGAAGAGACCCAGTACTTC
14	NA	TRBV5-6	TRBJ1-2	NA	CASSGRIAVYGYTF	TGTGCCAGCAGCGGACGGATCGCCGTCTATGGCTACACCTTC
15	NA	TRBV6-1	TRBJ1-4	NA	CASSGGGGRNEKLFF	TGTGCCAGCAGTGGCGGAGGGGGAAGGAATGAAAAACTGTTTTTT
17	NA	TRBV11-3	TRBJ2-1	TRBD2	CASSGAPGLADYNEQFF	TGTGCCAGCAGCGGCGCCCCGGGACTAGCGGACTACAATGAGCAGTTCTTC
13	NA	TRBV4-3	TRBJ1-1	NA	CASQGPLNTEAFF	TGCGCCAGTCAGGGTCCCCTGAACACTGAAGCTTTCTTT
15	NA	TRBV7-9	TRBJ2-5	NA	CASSLASGAQETQYF	TGTGCCAGCAGCTTAGCGTCAGGGGCTCAAGAGACCCAGTACTTC
15	NA	TRBV7-3	TRBJ2-1	NA	CASSSGPRTYNEQFF	TGTGCCAGCAGCTCGGGCCCCAGGACCTACAATGAGCAGTTCTTC
13	NA	TRBV19	TRBJ2-1	TRBD1	CASSFTSPTGVLF	TGTGCCAGTAGTTTCACGTCCCCGACAGGGGTCCTCTTC
14	NA	TRBV4-2	TRBJ2-7	TRBD2	CASSQTSGAYEQYF	TGTGCCAGCAGCCAAACTAGCGGCGCCTACGAGCAGTACTTC
14	NA	TRBV19	TRBJ2-1	TRBD2	CASTPASGNNEQFF	TGTGCCAGTACTCCGGCTAGCGGGAACAATGAGCAGTTCTTC
16	few	TRBV27	TRBJ2-2	TRBD2	CASSPLGGGRTGELFF	TGTGCCAGCAGTCCCCTGGGGGGAGGGAGAACCGGGGAGCTGTTTTTT
16	NA	TRBV5-5	TRBJ2-7	NA	CASSLVSAVDLYEQYF	TGTGCCAGCAGCTTGGTCTCGGCAGTGGACCTCTACGAGCAGTACTTC
14	NA	TRBV6-5	TRBJ2-2	TRBD1	CASRTGGSTGELFF	TGTGCCAGCCGGACAGGGGGGAGCACCGGGGAGCTGTTTTTT
15	once	TRBV5-6	TRBJ2-6	NA	CASSLAGSGANVLTF	TGTGCCAGCAGCTTGGCAGGCTCTGGGGCCAACGTCCTGACTTTC
22	NA	TRBV28	TRBJ2-5	TRBD2	CASSFLHTPPLAGELNQETQYF	TGTGCCAGCAGTTTCCTCCACACCCCGCCACTAGCGGGAGAGCTAAACCAAGAGACCCAGTACTTC
19	NA	TRBV7-9	TRBJ2-3	TRBD2	CASSGIRRLAGGSADTQYF	TGTGCCAGCAGCGGGATCCGGCGACTAGCGGGAGGTAGTGCAGATACGCAGTATTTT
15	NA	TRBV2	TRBJ2-7	TRBD1	CASSEGQGANYEQYF	TGTGCCAGCAGTGAAGGACAGGGGGCTAACTACGAGCAGTACTTC
17	NA	TRBV4-2	TRBJ2-1	NA	CASSPITTSPLRGEQFF	TGTGCCAGCAGCCCAATTACGACTAGTCCTCTCAGGGGTGAGCAGTTCTTC
15	NA	TRBV6-1	TRBJ2-2	NA	CASMTGGANTGELFF	TGTGCCAGCATGACGGGGGGCGCGAACACCGGGGAGCTGTTTTTT
17	once	TRBV7-2	TRBJ1-3	NA	CASSLAHGRTVRNTIYF	TGTGCCAGCAGCTTAGCGCATGGCAGAACTGTACGAAACACCATATATTTT
15	NA	TRBV7-6	TRBJ2-6	NA	CASSLEGSGANVLTF	TGTGCCAGCAGCTTAGAAGGGTCTGGGGCCAACGTCCTGACTTTC
15	NA	TRBV10-1	TRBJ2-7	TRBD1	CASSENWDRAYEQYF	TGCGCCAGCAGTGAGAATTGGGACAGGGCCTACGAGCAGTACTTC
16	NA	TRBV19	TRBJ2-5	TRBD2	CRRTMTSGRVKETQYF	TGCCGGAGAACAATGACTAGCGGGAGGGTGAAAGAGACCCAGTACTTC